This TCR beta chain was recovered during a study of CD8 T cells in Susac syndrome. As for the study in general: Sequenced Susac syndrome patients included over five with active disease and 8 or 9 who were in remission. General study points: Repertoires of Susac syndrome CD4+ T cells lacked clonal expansion.

About this clonotype: Its target is not known.

Patients with Susac syndrome met diagnostic criteria that were recently defined for definite or probable disease. V lost 6 bases to trimming and J lost 3 bases; unmatched junction nucleotides: 6. The CDR3 consists of 14 residues. Random hexamers served to reverse transcribe roughly 0.5 to 1 ug RNA. The CDR3 of TCR beta was amplified by immunoSEQ multiplex PCR across 54 Vbeta and 13 Jbeta. MiXCR, run by TCRdb on the immunoSEQ multiplex PCR reads, gives a single entry per CDR3 protein. The data hold about 180,000 distinct CDR3 sequences, with roughly 94% observed a single time. The sequence was obtained from a human donor with Susac syndrome. V usage is TRBV12-3 or TRBV12-4 and J usage is TRBJ2-3; 7 positions match TRBD2. The sequenced sample was CD4+ T cells from PBMCs. The CDR3 region has the DNA TGTGCCAGCAGCCATTGGCGGGGGACAGATACGCAGTATTTT. As protein: CASSHWRGTDTQYF.